This T cell receptor beta chain was sequenced in a study of T-cell memory formation after mild COVID-19. There are 17 residues in the CDR3. Unmatched junction bases numbered 11, after V lost 5 bases and J lost 5 bases. From germline, CDR1 is KGHDR and CDR2 SFDVKD. In TCRdb, the 5' RACE reads were re-called with MiXCR into one record per CDR3 protein. This table has 470,000 or so distinct CDR3 sequences, roughly 18% appearing once. The TCR was taken from an adult woman who had mild COVID-19 (a few samples of this study predate the infection). Cell type and time point are not known. The V and J genes are TRBV24-1 and TRBJ2-5; 12 positions match TRBD2. The sample consisted of PBMCs or a T cell subset sorted from them (not recorded which). The CDR3 sequence: CATSAPLGTSGRETQYF. CDR3 DNA: TGTGCCACCAGTGCTCCCCTGGGTACTAGCGGGAGGGAGACCCAGTACTTC.